Presented here are 10 T cell receptor beta chains from one specimen sequenced in a study of blood T cells in healthy people across ages (dated by TCRdb to the mid-2010s). Libraries were made using 5' RACE. The sample was run on an Illumina HiSeq 2500. A second PCR of about 6 to 11 cycles was performed with a sample-barcoded 5' primer and a J-beta primer mix. TCRdb applied fastp at Q25 and MiXCR to the public reads, then kept only in-frame beta chains. All rows with the same CDR3 protein become a single entry with the most common DNA and genes. The sample has some 640,000 distinct CDR3 sequences on record, 25% to 30% of them singletons. In total, the top ten clones hold around a sixth of the sample. Source material: blood. The receptors derive from a woman of 80 years or more in good health.

This clonotype was observed many times. The chain combines TRBV5-1 with TRBJ1-1, with 8 bases that match TRBD1. The germline V gene encodes CDR1 SGHRS and CDR2 YFSETQ. Losses at the gene ends were 0 bases for V and 5 bases for J; bases not matched to a gene: 6. CDR3 length equals 15 residues. CDR3 loop: CASSLATGEGTEAFF. The CDR3 DNA sequence: TGCGCCAGCAGCTTGGCGACAGGGGAAGGGACTGAAGCTTTCTTT.

This clonotype was observed at least ten times. V is TRBV5-1 and J is TRBJ2-1, with TRBD1 matching over 8 bases. The V segment lost 4 bases and the J segment 5 bases; nucleotides outside the gene matches: 5. The CDR3 contains 14 residues. Germline CDR1 and CDR2: SGHRS and YFSETQ. CDR3 residues: CASSGRTGNNEQFF. In DNA, the CDR3 is TGCGCCAGCAGCGGCCGGACAGGGAACAATGAGCAGTTCTTC.

This clonotype was counted a few times. The chain joins TRBV12-3 or TRBV12-4 to TRBJ1-5; weak D call: TRBD1 (5 bases). The V and J ends lost 6 bases and 5 bases respectively, with 11 bases between them. The CDR3 contains 13 residues. CDR3 in amino acids: CASRSRQYQPQHF. As DNA, the CDR3 is TGTGCCAGCAGGAGCCGACAGTATCAGCCCCAGCATTTT.

This clonotype was counted many times. The chain combines TRBV6-5 with TRBJ2-5, with 7 nucleotides matching TRBD1. Germline-derived CDR1 and CDR2 are MNHEY and SVGAGI. V trimming: 5 bases; J trimming: 9 bases; junction bases outside the gene matches: 15. The CDR3 runs to 15 residues. CDR3 sequence: CASSASGRGQGAQYF. The CDR3 coding sequence is TGTGCCAGCAGTGCCTCCGGCAGGGGCCAGGGGGCCCAGTACTTC.

A note on this clonotype: A much larger clone is a single base away; this may be a read error. V and J are TRBV7-8 and TRBJ2-4; perhaps D is TRBD1 or TRBD2 (5 bases each). This CDR3 has 15 residues. The germline V and J ends were trimmed by 0 bases and 13 bases, with 19 bases remaining between them. Germline V lookup: CDR1 SGHVS, CDR2 FQNEAQ. CDR3 loop: CASSLALGRLGEQYF. CDR3 sequence (DNA): TGTGCCAGCAGCTTAGCGCTCGGCAGACTGGGGGAGCAGTACTTC.

In this sample, this clonotype turned up a few times. Being one base from a much bigger clone, this may be a read error. This chain connects TRBV29-1 to TRBJ2-1, with D possibly being TRBD1 or TRBD2 (5 bases each). V lost 4 bases and J lost 13, with 23 bases in between. Germline loops: CDR1 SQVTM, CDR2 ANQGSEA. The CDR3 has 14 residues. The CDR3 spells CSVAIGNRGETQFF. CDR3 sequence (DNA): TGCAGCGTTGCCATTGGAAATAGAGGGGAGACCCAGTTCTTC.

This clonotype has at least ten counts. This chain links TRBV9 with TRBJ2-1, with unresolved D. This CDR3 contains 13 residues. Germline V lookup: CDR1 SGDLS, CDR2 YYNGEE. The germline V and J ends were trimmed by 3 bases and 12 bases, with 16 bases remaining between them. For the CDR3, the DNA is TGTGCCAGCAGCGCTCAACCCCCCATGGGGCAGTTCTTC. It specifies CASSAQPPMGQFF.

This clonotype was recorded at least ten times. V is TRBV7-9 and J is TRBJ1-1; 10 bases align to TRBD1. The CDR3 contains 16 residues. The V gene's germline CDR1 is SEHNR and CDR2 FQNEAQ (reference sequence). V trimming: 1 base; J trimming: 9 bases; junction bases outside the gene matches: 11. In DNA form, the CDR3 reads TGTGCCAGCAGCTTAGGAGCAGGGACAGGGGCACCCCAAGCTTTCTTT. This encodes CASSLGAGTGAPQAFF.

A few counts support this clonotype. The chain is built from TRBV12-5 and TRBJ2-1; no reliable D call. The V and J ends lost 0 bases and 13 bases respectively, with 1 base between them. CDR1 is LGHNT, CDR2 FRNRAP, per germline. The CDR3 has 9 amino acids. As DNA, the CDR3 is TGTGCTAGTGGTTTGGTACAGTTCTTC. Translated, it gives CASGLVQFF.

This clonotype was found many times. The chain has TRBV11-2 and TRBJ2-3, with 14 nucleotides matching TRBD2. This CDR3 is 16 amino acids long. The V gene end was trimmed by 5 bases and the J gene end by 5 bases; junction bases not matched to a gene: 6. The germline V gene has CDR1 SGHAT and CDR2 FQNNGV. The CDR3 bases are TGTGCCAGCAGCCAGGGACTAGCGGGGGCCTTAGATACGCAGTATTTT. This codes for CASSQGLAGALDTQYF.